The rows below give T cell receptor beta chains drawn from one sample of a study of Graves' ophthalmopathy and Graves' hyperthyroidism. TCRdb reprocessed the multiplex PCR reads with MiXCR, giving one entry per CDR3 protein. This sample carries hundreds of thousands of distinct CDR3 sequences, about two fifths of them seen once, and the ten largest clones take 3% to 3.5%. Specimen: peripheral blood. The receptors stem from an adult man with Graves' ophthalmopathy. Both conserved end residues are part of each CDR3. The order of the fields is D gene, clone size, J gene, V gene, CDR3 protein, CDR3 DNA. D genes are given only for firm matches. Part of the rows lack a size; the others show once, few, many or a class for expanded clones.

TRBD1	.	TRBJ1-5	TRBV20-1	CSARGTGVGINNQPQHF	TGCAGTGCTAGAGGGACAGGGGTGGGAATAAACAATCAGCCCCAGCATTTT
.	many	TRBJ1-1	TRBV27	CASHSVMNTEAFF	TGTGCCAGCCACTCGGTCATGAACACTGAAGCTTTCTTT
.	.	TRBJ1-2	TRBV29-1	CSVTVGGLGYTF	TGCAGCGTTACCGTGGGGGGCCTTGGCTACACCTTC
TRBD2	many	TRBJ2-2	TRBV10-2	CASSEPGLAPNTGELFF	TGCGCCAGCAGTGAGCCGGGACTAGCGCCGAACACCGGGGAGCTGTTTTTT
.	few	TRBJ1-2	TRBV6-5	CASSYGLLYGYTF	TGTGCCAGCAGTTACGGATTACTCTATGGCTACACCTTC
.	few	TRBJ2-7	TRBV4-3	CASSSYYQRAAYEQYF	TGCGCCAGCAGCTCCTATTACCAGCGGGCCGCCTACGAGCAGTACTTC
.	.	TRBJ2-1	TRBV11-1	CASSLIRGPDYNEQFF	TGTGCCAGCAGCTTAATAAGGGGACCCGATTACAATGAGCAGTTCTTC
TRBD1	.	TRBJ1-5	TRBV29-1	CSVGGTGGAQPQHF	TGCAGCGTTGGAGGGACAGGGGGAGCACAGCCCCAGCATTTT
TRBD1	.	TRBJ1-1	TRBV29-1	CSGGQGLGTEAFF	TGCAGCGGGGGACAGGGGCTGGGAACTGAAGCTTTCTTT
.	many	TRBJ2-2	TRBV24-1	CATSDVDRTTGELFF	TGTGCCACCAGTGATGTTGACAGGACAACCGGGGAGCTGTTTTTT
TRBD2	many	TRBJ2-7	TRBV29-1	CSVWIAGGNYEQYF	TGCAGCGTGTGGATAGCGGGAGGTAACTACGAGCAGTACTTC
TRBD2	few	TRBJ2-7	TRBV4-3	CASSQDWLAGNSYEQYF	TGCGCCAGCAGCCAAGATTGGCTAGCGGGGAACTCCTACGAGCAGTACTTC
TRBD1	.	TRBJ2-1	TRBV15	CATSTYEGQGYNEQFF	TGTGCCACCAGCACTTATGAGGGACAGGGATACAATGAGCAGTTCTTC
TRBD1	once	TRBJ1-1	TRBV10-3	CASSNHRGDTEAFF	TGTGCCAGCAGTAATCACAGGGGAGACACTGAAGCTTTCTTT
TRBD2	many	TRBJ2-7	TRBV7-9	CASRHSGSSYEQYF	TGTGCCAGCAGGCATAGCGGGAGCTCCTACGAGCAGTACTTC
.	many	TRBJ2-5	TRBV7-9	CASSLARGRQGTGMETQYF	TGTGCCAGCAGCTTAGCGCGCGGTCGGCAGGGCACTGGAATGGAGACCCAGTACTTC
TRBD1	once	TRBJ2-2	TRBV5-1	CASSYGTGYTGELFF	TGCGCCAGCAGCTACGGGACAGGCTACACCGGGGAGCTGTTTTTT
.	.	TRBJ1-1	TRBV25-1	CASSLGVSPNTEAFF	TGTGCCAGCAGCCTGGGCGTTAGCCCGAACACTGAAGCTTTCTTT
TRBD2	.	TRBJ2-3	TRBV10-3	CAIRGGVTDTQYF	TGTGCCATCAGGGGAGGGGTCACAGATACGCAGTATTTT
TRBD1	.	TRBJ2-7	TRBV6-2/TRBV6-3	CASRNRGRDEQYF	TGTGCCAGCAGAAACAGGGGGCGCGACGAGCAGTACTTC
.	few	TRBJ1-3	TRBV19	CATRTVSSGNTIYF	TGTGCCACCCGGACGGTGAGCTCTGGAAACACCATATATTTT
.	many	TRBJ2-5	TRBV9	CASSVDTGPETQYF	TGTGCCAGCAGCGTGGATACAGGCCCGGAGACCCAGTACTTC
.	.	TRBJ2-2	TRBV9	CASSPGFGELFF	TGTGCCAGCAGCCCGGGGTTCGGGGAGCTGTTTTTT
.	many	TRBJ1-1	TRBV10-3	CASSHRDTEAFF	TGTGCCAGCAGTCACAGGGACACTGAAGCTTTCTTT
.	.	TRBJ1-3	TRBV10-3	CAISVGGNTIYF	TGTGCCATCAGTGTCGGGGGAAACACCATATATTTT
.	.	TRBJ2-7	TRBV10-3	CAISESTGQYF	TGTGCCATCAGTGAGTCTACAGGGCAGTACTTC
TRBD1	many	TRBJ1-6	TRBV7-6	CASSPQGAGSPLHF	TGTGCCAGCAGCCCACAGGGGGCGGGTTCACCCCTCCACTTT
TRBD1	.	TRBJ1-4	TRBV29-1	CSVEAGQGFEKLFF	TGCAGCGTTGAAGCGGGACAGGGATTTGAAAAACTGTTTTTT
.	many	TRBJ1-5	TRBV24-1	CATSEAGEDQPQHF	TGTGCCACCAGTGAAGCAGGGGAGGATCAGCCCCAGCATTTT
TRBD1	many	TRBJ2-5	TRBV13	CASSTGQGAMETQYF	TGTGCCAGCAGCACCGGACAGGGGGCGATGGAGACCCAGTACTTC
.	many	TRBJ1-3	TRBV2	CASSPDRPWGGTIYF	TGTGCCAGCAGTCCTGACAGGCCGTGGGGAGGCACCATATATTTT
.	few	TRBJ2-2	TRBV4-1	CASSQADTGELFF	TGCGCCAGCAGCCAAGCGGACACCGGGGAGCTGTTTTTT
.	.	TRBJ1-1	TRBV20-1	CSALKAPMRTEAFF	TGCAGTGCTCTAAAAGCCCCAATGAGGACTGAAGCTTTCTTT
.	many	TRBJ2-7	TRBV19	CASSRAGVNEQYF	TGTGCCAGTAGTAGAGCAGGGGTCAACGAGCAGTACTTC
TRBD2	.	TRBJ2-5	TRBV7-2	CASSTLGSGGAQETQYF	TGTGCCAGCAGCACCCTCGGCAGCGGGGGGGCCCAAGAGACCCAGTACTTC
.	few	TRBJ2-7	TRBV4-1	CASSLSTVSYEQYF	TGCGCCAGCAGCCTATCGACAGTCTCCTACGAGCAGTACTTC
.	.	TRBJ1-1	TRBV13	CASSDSEYTETFF	TGTGCCAGCAGCGACAGCGAATACACTGAGACTTTCTTT
.	.	TRBJ1-2	TRBV15	CATSPQGYGYTF	TGTGCCACCAGCCCCCAGGGATATGGCTACACCTTC
TRBD1	.	TRBJ2-2	TRBV7-9	CASSLPGTGVRTGELFF	TGTGCCAGCAGCTTGCCTGGGACAGGGGTTCGCACCGGGGAGCTGTTTTTT
TRBD1	many	TRBJ2-7	TRBV29-1	CSVIGTGSYEQYF	TGCAGCGTCATTGGGACAGGATCCTACGAGCAGTACTTC
TRBD1	many	TRBJ1-6	TRBV14	CASSQVAITGGWNSPLHF	TGTGCCAGCAGCCAAGTAGCGATTACAGGGGGCTGGAATTCACCCCTCCACTTT
TRBD1	.	TRBJ1-5	TRBV11-2	CASSPGQGPGQPQHF	TGTGCCAGCAGCCCAGGACAGGGCCCTGGGCAGCCCCAGCATTTT
.	many	TRBJ1-1	TRBV9	CASSVASNTEAFF	TGTGCCAGCAGCGTAGCGTCCAACACTGAAGCTTTCTTT
TRBD1	.	TRBJ1-1	TRBV2	CASSGQGTPEAFF	TGTGCCAGCAGTGGACAGGGGACGCCTGAAGCTTTCTTT
.	many	TRBJ1-1	TRBV4-3	CASSQDGGDKNTEAFF	TGCGCCAGCAGCCAAGATGGAGGAGACAAGAACACTGAAGCTTTCTTT
TRBD2	few	TRBJ2-7	TRBV7-8	CASRSPLAAVGEQYF	TGTGCCAGCAGGTCCCCTCTAGCGGCGGTGGGGGAGCAGTACTTC
TRBD1	.	TRBJ2-7	TRBV10-3	CASRSGTGASYEQYF	TGTGCCAGCAGATCCGGGACAGGGGCCTCCTACGAGCAGTACTTC
.	few	TRBJ2-7	TRBV12-3/TRBV12-4	CASSYGSPYEQYF	TGTGCCAGCAGCTACGGGAGTCCCTACGAGCAGTACTTC
TRBD1	few	TRBJ2-5	TRBV10-3	CATGQGSETQYF	TGTGCTACAGGACAGGGATCAGAGACCCAGTACTTC
.	.	TRBJ2-7	TRBV4-3	CASSQDQDGWANEQYF	TGCGCCAGCAGCCAAGATCAGGATGGGTGGGCGAACGAGCAGTACTTC